This T cell receptor beta chain originates from a study of PD-1 blockade in classical Hodgkin lymphoma. Background on the study: Each patient was given nivolumab 3 mg/kg through a vein every 2 weeks.

In regard to this clone: Its antigen remains unidentified.

Profiling relied on immunoSEQ multiplex PCR, and the TCRdb table lists in-frame clones only, not all of them. The sample lists roughly 140,000 clones; nearly 80% were seen once. CDR3 length: 15 amino acids. Germline V gene sequence: CDR1 SGHDT, CDR2 YYEEEE. V was clipped by 4 bases and J by 0 bases; unmatched bases: 3. Notes on the study in general: The drivers behind the repertoire differences, possibly disease activity or prior therapy, remain undefined. Significantly greater TCR diversity emerged by C4D1 in CD4+ cells but not CD8+ cells. Relapsed/refractory patients reportedly had lower baseline diversity than newly diagnosed patients.

Brentuximab vedotin exposure varied among the patients, all of whom had relapsed after autologous stem cell transplantation. Here the sequenced sample was peripheral blood mononuclear cells (PBMCs), taken before the second cycle of nivolumab. This chain links TRBV5-6 with TRBJ1-2; 10 bases fit TRBD1. The receptor was derived from a human donor with classical Hodgkin lymphoma. The CDR3: CASSTGTGANYGYTF. The CDR3 DNA reads TGTGCCAGCAGCACCGGGACAGGGGCTAACTATGGCTACACCTTC.